The sequence of this T cell receptor beta chain was determined in a study of technical replicates of blood from a few donors. This table comes from immunoSEQ multiplex PCR, and its TCRdb copy is limited to in-frame clones, with some not included. This table has approximately 31,000 clones, around nine tenths appearing once. Trimming stripped 5 bases from V and 4 bases from J, with 8 bases between. The V gene's germline CDR1 is SGHTA and CDR2 FQGNSA. The CDR3 runs 12 residues. The chain joins TRBV7-2 to TRBJ1-1, with no clear D. The source of this sequence is a human donor in good health. Some clones in this sample may be carry-over from other donors' samples. Input material: PBMCs. CDR3 nucleotide sequence: TGTGCCAGCAGCACTTATAGCACTGAAGCTTTCTTT. Amino acids: CASSTYSTEAFF.